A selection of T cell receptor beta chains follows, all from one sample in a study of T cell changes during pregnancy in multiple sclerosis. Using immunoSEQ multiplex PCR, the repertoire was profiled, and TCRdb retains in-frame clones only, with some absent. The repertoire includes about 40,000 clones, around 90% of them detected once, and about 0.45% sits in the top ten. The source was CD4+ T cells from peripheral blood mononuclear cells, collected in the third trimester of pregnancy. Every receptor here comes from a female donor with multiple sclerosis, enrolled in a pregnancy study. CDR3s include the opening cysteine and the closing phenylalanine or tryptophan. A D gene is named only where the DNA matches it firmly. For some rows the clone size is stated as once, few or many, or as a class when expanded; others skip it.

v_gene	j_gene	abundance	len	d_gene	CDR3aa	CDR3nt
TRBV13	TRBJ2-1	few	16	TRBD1	CASSLDGQGAGNEQFF	TGTGCCAGCAGCTTAGATGGACAGGGGGCGGGGAATGAGCAGTTCTTC
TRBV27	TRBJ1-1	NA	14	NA	CASYDRLMNTEAFF	TGTGCCAGCTACGACAGGCTGATGAACACTGAAGCTTTCTTT
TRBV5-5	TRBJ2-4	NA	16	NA	CASSFGITVAKNIQYF	TGTGCCAGCAGCTTCGGGATAACAGTAGCCAAAAACATTCAGTACTTC
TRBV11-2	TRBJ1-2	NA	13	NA	CASSLTANYGYTF	TGTGCCAGCAGCTTAACAGCTAACTATGGCTACACCTTC
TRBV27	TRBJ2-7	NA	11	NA	CASRDQGQQYF	TGTGCCAGCAGAGACCAGGGGCAGCAGTACTTC
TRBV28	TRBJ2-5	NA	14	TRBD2	CASSLPGRHETQYF	TGTGCCAGCAGTTTACCCGGGAGGCACGAGACCCAGTACTTC
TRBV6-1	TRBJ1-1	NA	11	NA	CASRDRFRAFF	TGTGCCAGCAGAGACAGGTTTCGCGCTTTCTTT
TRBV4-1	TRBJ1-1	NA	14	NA	CASSQAIVNTEAFF	TGCGCCAGCAGCCAAGCGATAGTGAACACTGAAGCTTTCTTT
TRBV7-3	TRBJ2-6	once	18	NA	CASSPQGLMPSGANVLTF	TGTGCCAGCAGCCCACAGGGTTTAATGCCCTCTGGGGCCAACGTCCTGACTTTC
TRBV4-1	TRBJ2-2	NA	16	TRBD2	CASSQVGSGRDGELFF	TGCGCCAGCAGCCAAGTAGGCAGCGGGAGGGACGGGGAGCTGTTTTTT
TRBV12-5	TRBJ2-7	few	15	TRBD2	CASGLVVAGVGEQYF	TGTGCTAGTGGTTTGGTGGTAGCGGGAGTGGGAGAGCAGTACTTC
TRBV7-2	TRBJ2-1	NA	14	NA	CASSLGGLVNEQFF	TGTGCCAGCAGCTTAGGGGGCCTGGTTAATGAGCAGTTCTTC
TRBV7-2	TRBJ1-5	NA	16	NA	CASSESGHFSNQPQHF	TGTGCCAGCAGCGAATCGGGACATTTTAGCAATCAGCCCCAGCATTTT
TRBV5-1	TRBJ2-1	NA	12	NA	CASSLDNGEQFF	TGCGCCAGCAGCTTGGATAACGGTGAGCAGTTCTTC
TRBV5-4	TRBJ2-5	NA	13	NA	CASSGSYGRAQYF	TGTGCCAGCAGCGGGTCCTATGGCAGGGCCCAGTACTTC
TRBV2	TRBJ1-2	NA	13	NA	CASTDSGNYGYTF	TGTGCCAGCACAGATTCCGGGAACTATGGCTACACCTTC
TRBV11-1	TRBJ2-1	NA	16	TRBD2	CASSLERAGGGNEQFF	TGTGCCAGCAGCTTAGAGCGCGCGGGAGGGGGCAATGAGCAGTTCTTC
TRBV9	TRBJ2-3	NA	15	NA	CASSVIGLNTDTQYF	TGTGCCAGCAGCGTAATAGGACTAAACACAGATACGCAGTATTTT
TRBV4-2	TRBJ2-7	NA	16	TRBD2	CASSQGGGDIIYEQYF	TGTGCCAGCAGCCAAGGGGGAGGGGATATTATCTACGAGCAGTACTTC
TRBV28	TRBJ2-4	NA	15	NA	CASTVAGIAKNIQYF	TGTGCCAGCACTGTCGCAGGGATAGCCAAAAACATTCAGTACTTC
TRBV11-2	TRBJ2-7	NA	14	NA	CASSPREHSYEQYF	TGTGCCAGCAGCCCTCGGGAACACTCCTACGAGCAGTACTTC
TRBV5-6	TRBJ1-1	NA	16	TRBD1	CASSFGTGGVNTEAFF	TGTGCCAGCAGCTTCGGGACAGGGGGAGTGAACACTGAAGCTTTCTTT
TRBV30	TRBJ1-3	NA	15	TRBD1	CAWNPTGFIGNTIYF	TGTGCCTGGAACCCGACAGGGTTCATTGGAAACACCATATATTTT
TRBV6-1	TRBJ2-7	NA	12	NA	CASSEANSAEYF	TGTGCCAGCAGTGAAGCGAACTCCGCGGAGTACTTC
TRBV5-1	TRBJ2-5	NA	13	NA	CASSLGTGETQYF	TGCGCCAGCAGCTTGGGCACCGGAGAGACCCAGTACTTC
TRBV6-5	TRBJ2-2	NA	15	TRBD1	CASRADRGANGELFF	TGTGCCAGCAGGGCCGACAGGGGAGCAAACGGGGAGCTGTTTTTT
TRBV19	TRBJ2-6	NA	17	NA	CASRQVLGSSGANVLTF	TGTGCCAGTCGACAGGTCTTGGGGAGCTCTGGGGCCAACGTCCTGACTTTC
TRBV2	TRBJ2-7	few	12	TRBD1	CASSPTGAEQYF	TGTGCCAGCAGTCCGACAGGGGCCGAGCAGTACTTC
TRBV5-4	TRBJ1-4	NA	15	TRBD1	CASSLGGQSNEKLFF	TGTGCCAGCAGCTTGGGGGGACAGAGCAATGAAAAACTGTTTTTT
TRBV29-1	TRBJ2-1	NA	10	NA	CSAWENEQFF	TGCAGCGCTTGGGAGAATGAGCAGTTCTTC
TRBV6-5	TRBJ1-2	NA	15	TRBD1	CASSSWDRGSGGYTF	TGTGCCAGCAGTTCTTGGGACAGGGGGAGCGGTGGCTACACCTTC
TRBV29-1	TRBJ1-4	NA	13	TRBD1	CSVRRDRGEKLFF	TGCAGCGTTCGCCGAGACAGGGGTGAAAAACTGTTTTTT
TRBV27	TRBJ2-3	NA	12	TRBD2	CASSLGTSSLYF	TGTGCCAGCAGTTTAGGGACTAGCAGTCTGTATTTT
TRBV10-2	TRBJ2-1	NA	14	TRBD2	CASRAGTSDHEQFF	TGCGCCAGCAGGGCCGGGACTAGCGATCATGAGCAGTTCTTC
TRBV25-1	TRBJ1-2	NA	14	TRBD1	CASSAWTGREGYTF	TGTGCCAGCAGTGCCTGGACAGGGAGAGAAGGCTACACCTTC
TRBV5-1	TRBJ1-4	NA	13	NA	CASRTATNEKLFF	TGCGCCAGTCGGACAGCAACTAATGAAAAACTGTTTTTT
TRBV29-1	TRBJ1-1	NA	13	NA	CSVGQGTNTEAFF	TGCAGCGTTGGCCAGGGGACGAACACTGAAGCTTTCTTT
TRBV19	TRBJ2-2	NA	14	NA	CASRRDSNTGELFF	TGTGCCAGCCGCCGGGACTCTAACACCGGGGAGCTGTTTTTT
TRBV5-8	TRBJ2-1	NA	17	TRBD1	CASSDGQVLFSYNEQFF	TGTGCCAGCAGCGATGGACAGGTGCTTTTTTCCTACAATGAGCAGTTCTTC
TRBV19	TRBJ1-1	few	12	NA	CASLQGTTEAFF	TGTGCCAGTCTACAGGGAACCACTGAAGCTTTCTTT
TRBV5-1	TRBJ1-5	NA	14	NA	CASSPSGLNQPQHF	TGCGCCAGCAGCCCCTCAGGGTTGAATCAGCCCCAGCATTTT
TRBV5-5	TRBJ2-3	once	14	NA	CASQRGGGADTQYF	TGTGCCAGCCAAAGGGGGGGAGGCGCCGATACGCAGTATTTT
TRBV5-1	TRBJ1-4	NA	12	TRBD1	CASRDSLEKLFF	TGCGCCAGCCGGGACAGCCTTGAAAAACTGTTTTTT
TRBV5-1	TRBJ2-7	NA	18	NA	CASSLGTGLNAPSYEQYF	TGCGCCAGCAGCTTGGGAACAGGACTAAATGCTCCCTCCTACGAGCAGTACTTC
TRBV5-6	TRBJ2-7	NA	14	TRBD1	CASTRAQGDYEQYF	TGTGCCAGCACCCGAGCGCAGGGGGATTACGAGCAGTACTTC
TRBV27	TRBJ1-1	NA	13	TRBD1	CASRPGGASEAFF	TGTGCCAGCAGGCCAGGGGGCGCGTCTGAAGCTTTCTTT
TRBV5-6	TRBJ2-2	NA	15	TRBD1	CASSFGTGSTGELFF	TGTGCCAGCAGCTTTGGGACAGGGAGCACCGGGGAGCTGTTTTTT
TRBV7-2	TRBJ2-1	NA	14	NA	CASSPTRSNNEQFF	TGTGCCAGCAGCCCAACTAGATCAAACAATGAGCAGTTCTTC
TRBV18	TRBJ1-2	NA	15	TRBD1	CASSQSAGTDYGYTF	TGTGCCAGCTCACAATCAGCCGGGACAGACTATGGCTACACCTTC
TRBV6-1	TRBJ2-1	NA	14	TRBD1	CASSEWTGLREQFF	TGTGCCAGCAGTGAATGGACAGGCCTTCGCGAGCAGTTCTTC